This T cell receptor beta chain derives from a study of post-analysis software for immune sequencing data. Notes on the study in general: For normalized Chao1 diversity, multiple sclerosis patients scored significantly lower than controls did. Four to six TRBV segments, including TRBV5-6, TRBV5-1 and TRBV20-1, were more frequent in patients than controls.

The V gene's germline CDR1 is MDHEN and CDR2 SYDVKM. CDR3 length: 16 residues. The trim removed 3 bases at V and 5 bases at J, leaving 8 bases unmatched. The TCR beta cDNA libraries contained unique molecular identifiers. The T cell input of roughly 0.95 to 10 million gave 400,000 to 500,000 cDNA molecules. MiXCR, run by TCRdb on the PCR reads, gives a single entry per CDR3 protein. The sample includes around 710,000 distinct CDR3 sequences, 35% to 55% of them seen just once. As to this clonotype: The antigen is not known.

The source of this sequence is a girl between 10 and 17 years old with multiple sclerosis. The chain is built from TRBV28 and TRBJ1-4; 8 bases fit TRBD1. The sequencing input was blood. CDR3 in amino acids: CASSFPGQGGNEKLFF. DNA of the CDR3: TGTGCCAGCAGTTTCCCTGGACAGGGTGGAAATGAAAAACTGTTTTTT.